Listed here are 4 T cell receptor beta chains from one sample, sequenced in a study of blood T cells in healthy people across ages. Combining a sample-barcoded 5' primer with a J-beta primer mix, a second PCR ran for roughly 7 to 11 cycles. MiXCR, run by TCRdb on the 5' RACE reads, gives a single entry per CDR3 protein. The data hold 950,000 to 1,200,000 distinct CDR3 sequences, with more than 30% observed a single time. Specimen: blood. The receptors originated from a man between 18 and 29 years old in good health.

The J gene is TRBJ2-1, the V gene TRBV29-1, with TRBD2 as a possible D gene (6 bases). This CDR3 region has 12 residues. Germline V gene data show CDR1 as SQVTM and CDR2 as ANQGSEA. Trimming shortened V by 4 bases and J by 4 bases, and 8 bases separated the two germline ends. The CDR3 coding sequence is TGCAGCGTTGGCGGGGAATACAATGAGCAGTTCTTC. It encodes CSVGGEYNEQFF.

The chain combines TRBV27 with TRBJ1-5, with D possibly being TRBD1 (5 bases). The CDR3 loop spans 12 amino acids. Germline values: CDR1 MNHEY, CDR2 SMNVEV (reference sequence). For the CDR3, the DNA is TGTGTCAGTCGGGACCCCAATCAGCCCCAGCATTTT. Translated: CVSRDPNQPQHF.

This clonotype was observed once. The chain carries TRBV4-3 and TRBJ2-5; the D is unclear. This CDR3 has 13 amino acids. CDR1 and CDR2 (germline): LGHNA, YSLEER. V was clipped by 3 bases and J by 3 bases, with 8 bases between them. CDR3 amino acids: CASSHKREETQYF. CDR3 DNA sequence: TGCGCCAGCAGCCATAAAAGGGAAGAGACCCAGTACTTC.

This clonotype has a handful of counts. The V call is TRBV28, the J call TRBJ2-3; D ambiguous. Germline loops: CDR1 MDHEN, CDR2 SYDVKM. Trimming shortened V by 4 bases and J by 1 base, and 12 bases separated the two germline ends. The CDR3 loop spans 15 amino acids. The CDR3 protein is CASSSVGYGTDTQYF. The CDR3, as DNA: TGTGCCAGCAGTTCTGTGGGTTATGGCACAGATACGCAGTATTTT. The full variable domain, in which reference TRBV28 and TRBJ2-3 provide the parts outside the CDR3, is DVKVTQSSRYLVKRTGEKVFLECVQDMDHENMFWYRQDPGLGLRLIYFSYDVKMKEKGDIPEGYSVSREKKERFSLILESASTNQTSMYLCASSSVGYGTDTQYFGPGTRLTVL.